This T cell receptor (beta chain) comes out of a study of siplizumab effects on memory and regulatory T cells. Study-level results: Tracing alloreactive clones into unstimulated subsets worked for only a minor fraction of them.

The CDR3 length is 15 residues. Germline loops: CDR1 LNHDA, CDR2 SQIVND (reference sequence). The trim removed 5 bases at V and 2 bases at J, leaving 7 bases unmatched. Method: immunoSEQ multiplex PCR; TCRdb's copy keeps in-frame clones and lacks some. Counted here are approximately 100,000 clones, 91% occurring once; the ten biggest clones make up roughly 2.7%. A note on this clone: What it binds is not known.

The clonotype was recovered from a human donor in good health. Some clones in this sample may be carry-over from other donors' samples. The material sequenced was CD4+ T cells sorted from blood. The genes are TRBV19 and TRBJ2-7; TRBD1 aligns across 9 bases. DNA of the CDR3: TGTGCCAGTAGTCCTTCCGGGACAGGGCCCTACGAGCAGTACTTC. This translates into CASSPSGTGPYEQYF.